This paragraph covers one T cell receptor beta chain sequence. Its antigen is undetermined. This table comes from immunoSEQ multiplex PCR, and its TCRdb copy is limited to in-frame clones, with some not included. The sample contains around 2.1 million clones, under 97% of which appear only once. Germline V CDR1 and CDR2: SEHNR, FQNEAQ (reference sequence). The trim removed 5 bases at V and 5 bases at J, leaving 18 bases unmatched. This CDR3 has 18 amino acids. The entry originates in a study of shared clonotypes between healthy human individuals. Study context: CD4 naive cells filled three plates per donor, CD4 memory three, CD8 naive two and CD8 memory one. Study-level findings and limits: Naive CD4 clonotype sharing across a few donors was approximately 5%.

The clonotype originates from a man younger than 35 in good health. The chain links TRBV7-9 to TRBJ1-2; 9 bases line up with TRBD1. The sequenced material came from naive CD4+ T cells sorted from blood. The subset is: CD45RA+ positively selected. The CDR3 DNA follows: TGTGCCAGCAGCGAAAATAGACTAGGACAGGGGATCCTGTATGGCTACACCTTC. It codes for CASSENRLGQGILYGYTF.